This T cell receptor beta chain originates from a study of CD8+ T cells in alopecia areata. The study's findings and limits: Whereas mice showed it more clearly, TCR sharing across patients was murkier, possibly because of HLA.

Extraction and reverse transcription of RNA yielded cDNA as the sequencing template. Libraries were prepared by immunoSEQ multiplex PCR; TCRdb keeps only in-frame clonotypes and omits some of them. The data show about 200,000 clones, approximately 53% seen once. This clone showed up just a few times. The antigen is not known. Germline CDR1 SGHVS, CDR2 FQNEAQ. The CDR3 sequence is 17 residues long. After removal of 5 bases from V and 5 bases from J, the junction contained 17 bases not matched to a gene. V usage is TRBV7-8 and J usage is TRBJ1-2; 7 nucleotides line up with TRBD1. Specimen: CD8+ T cells sorted from blood. The source of this sequence is a human donor in good health. CDR3 bases: TGTGCCAGCAGCCCACTACCGGGACAGACCTCAAAGTATGGCTACACCTTC. Its translation is CASSPLPGQTSKYGYTF. The full variable domain, with the rest looked up from reference TRBV7-8 and TRBJ1-2, is GAGVSQSPRYKVAKRGQDVALRCDPISGHVSLFWYQQALGQGPEFLTYFQNEAQLDKSGLPSDRFFAERPEGSVSTLKIQRTQQEDSAVYLCASSPLPGQTSKYGYTFGSGTRLTVV.